This entry describes one T cell receptor beta chain. Antigen unknown. Arm-PCR of CDR3 regions and iRepertoire HTBI primers were the basis on which TCR beta libraries were built. TCRdb reanalysed the multiplex PCR reads using MiXCR and keeps one entry per CDR3 protein. The repertoire holds approximately 400,000 distinct CDR3 sequences, with around 22% as singletons. These data are taken from a study of regulatory T cells in long-lasting Graves disease. The time point denotes: persistent/refractory GD, antithyroid drugs over 5 years with positive TRAb. Generation of the TCR library employed RNA extracted from PBMCs. V was shortened by 7 bases and J by 1 base, with 14 bases between the two germline ends. Germline V gene data show CDR1 as SGHRS and CDR2 as YFSETQ. The CDR3 extends over 14 amino acids. General study findings and limits: Persistent Graves' patients showed less TCR diversity than newly diagnosed patients showed.

The clonotype comes from a female donor with Graves disease. This specimen was peripheral blood mononuclear cells (PBMCs), taken when the disease was refractory, from a patient treated with antithyroid drugs. The chain couples TRBV5-1 to TRBJ1-1; D is possibly TRBD1 (6 bases). The CDR3 sequence is CASGPGQKNTEAFF. CDR3 sequence (DNA): TGCGCCAGCGGACCCGGACAGAAGAACACTGAAGCTTTCTTT. The entire variable domain, with the rest obtained from reference TRBV5-1 and TRBJ1-1, is as follows: KAGVTQTPRYLIKTRGQQVTLSCSPISGHRSVSWYQQTPGQGLQFLFEYFSETQRNKGNFPGRFSGRQFSNSRSEMNVSTLELGDSALYLCASGPGQKNTEAFFGQGTRLTVV.